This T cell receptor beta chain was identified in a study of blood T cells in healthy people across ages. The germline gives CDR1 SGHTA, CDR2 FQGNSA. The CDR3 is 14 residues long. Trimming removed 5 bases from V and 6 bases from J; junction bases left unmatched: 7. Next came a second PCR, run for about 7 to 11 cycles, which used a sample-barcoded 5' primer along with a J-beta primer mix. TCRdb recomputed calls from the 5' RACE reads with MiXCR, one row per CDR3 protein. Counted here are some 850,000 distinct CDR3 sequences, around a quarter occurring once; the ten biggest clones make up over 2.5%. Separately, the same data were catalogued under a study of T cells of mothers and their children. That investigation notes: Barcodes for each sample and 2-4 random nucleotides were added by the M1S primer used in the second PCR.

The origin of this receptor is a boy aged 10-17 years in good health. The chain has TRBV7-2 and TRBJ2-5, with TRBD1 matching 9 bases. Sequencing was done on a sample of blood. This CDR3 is CASSRPDRGKTQYF. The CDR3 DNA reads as TGTGCCAGCAGCAGACCCGACAGGGGGAAGACCCAGTACTTC.